This T cell receptor (beta chain) stems from a study of metastatic and nonmetastatic thyroid tumors. No treatment had been given to any patient before thyroid surgery. This clone occurred many times. J lost 2 bases, V lost 7 bases, and 8 bases had no gene match. Germline CDR1 and CDR2: MNHEY and SVGEGT. The CDR3 contains 15 residues. With MiXCR, TCRdb reprocessed the PCR reads. The repertoire holds roughly 50,000 clones, roughly 23% seen once, with approximately 3.6% in the top ten. The specimen was blood. The source of this sequence is a male donor with papillary thyroid cancer or a benign thyroid nodule (not recorded which). Some clones in this sample may be carry-over from other donors' samples. The chain couples TRBV6-2 or TRBV6-3 to TRBJ1-5, with 7 bases fitting TRBD1. The CDR3 DNA is TGTGCCAGCACCCAAGGAGGGGGCGGCAATCAGCCCCAGCATTTT. Encoded protein: CASTQGGGGNQPQHF.